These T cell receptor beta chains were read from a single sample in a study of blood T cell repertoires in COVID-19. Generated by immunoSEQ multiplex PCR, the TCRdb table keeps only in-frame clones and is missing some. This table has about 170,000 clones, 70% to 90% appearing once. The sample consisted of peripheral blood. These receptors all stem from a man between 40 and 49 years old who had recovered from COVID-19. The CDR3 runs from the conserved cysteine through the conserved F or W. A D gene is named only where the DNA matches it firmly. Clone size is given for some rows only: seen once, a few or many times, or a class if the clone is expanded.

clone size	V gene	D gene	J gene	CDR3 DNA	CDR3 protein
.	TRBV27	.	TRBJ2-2	TGTGCCAGCAGTTTACCCGGGACACCACCCGGGGAGCTGTTTTTT	CASSLPGTPPGELFF
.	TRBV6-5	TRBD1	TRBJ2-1	TGTGCCACCTCGGGACAGGGAGTTAGGGAGCAGTTCTTC	CATSGQGVREQFF
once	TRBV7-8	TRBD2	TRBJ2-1	TGTGCCAGCAGCCTTTTTAGCGGGATTTACAATGAGCAGTTCTTC	CASSLFSGIYNEQFF
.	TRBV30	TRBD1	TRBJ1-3	TGTGCCTGTCTCCGGGACAGGACCAGCTCTGGAAACACCATATATTTT	CACLRDRTSSGNTIYF
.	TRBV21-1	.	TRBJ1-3	TGTGCCAGCAGCCCGTACAGGGGATCATCTGGAAACACCATATATTTT	CASSPYRGSSGNTIYF
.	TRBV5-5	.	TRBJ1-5	TGTGCCAGCAGCTTGGGGCCCCATCAGCCCCAGCATTTT	CASSLGPHQPQHF
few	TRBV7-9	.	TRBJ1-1	TGTGCCAGCAGCTTAGCGGCAGGGGATGAAGCTTTCTTT	CASSLAAGDEAFF
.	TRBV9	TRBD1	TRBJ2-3	TGTGCCAGCAGCGAGGACAGGGCTAGCACAGATACGCAGTATTTT	CASSEDRASTDTQYF
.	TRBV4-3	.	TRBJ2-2	TGCGCCAGCAGCCAGGAACCGGGACTTAACACCGGGGAGCTGTTTTTT	CASSQEPGLNTGELFF
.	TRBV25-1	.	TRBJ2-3	TGTGCCATCCAGGGTTGGGAGGCAGATACGCAGTATTTT	CAIQGWEADTQYF
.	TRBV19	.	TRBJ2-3	TGTGCCACCCGGACAAGGTGGGTGGGCACAGATACGCAGTATTTT	CATRTRWVGTDTQYF
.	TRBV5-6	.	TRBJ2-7	TGTGCCAGCACCCGGGCGGGTCTACGTTCGCGCGAGCAGTACTTC	CASTRAGLRSREQYF
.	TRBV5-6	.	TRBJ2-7	TGTGCCAGCAGCTTGGTTGGCAGCTCCTACGAGCAGTACTTC	CASSLVGSSYEQYF
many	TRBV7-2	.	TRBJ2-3	TGTGCCAGCAGCTTAGACTACCTAAGCACAGATACGCAGTATTTT	CASSLDYLSTDTQYF
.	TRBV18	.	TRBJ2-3	TGTGCCAGCTCACCATTAGTCGAGAACACAGATACGCAGTATTTT	CASSPLVENTDTQYF
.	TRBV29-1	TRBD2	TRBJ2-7	TGCAGCGTTGCCGGGGGGGGCTCCTACGAGCAGTACTTC	CSVAGGGSYEQYF
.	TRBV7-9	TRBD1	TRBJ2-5	TGTGCCAGCCACAACATTTACAGGGGGCTTCAAGAGACCCAGTACTTC	CASHNIYRGLQETQYF
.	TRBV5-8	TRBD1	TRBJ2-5	TGTGCCAGCAGCTTGTCGGACAGGGGGGGGCTAGAGACCCAGTACTTC	CASSLSDRGGLETQYF
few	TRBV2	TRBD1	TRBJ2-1	TGTGCCAGCAGAAGACAGGGGGCTTACAATGAGCAGTTCTTC	CASRRQGAYNEQFF
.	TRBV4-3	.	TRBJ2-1	TGCGCCAGCAGCCCCGCTAGCCCCTCCTACAATGAGCAGTTCTTC	CASSPASPSYNEQFF
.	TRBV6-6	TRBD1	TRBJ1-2	TGTGCCAGCAGTTACTACCGGACAGGGACTAACTATGGCTACACCTTC	CASSYYRTGTNYGYTF
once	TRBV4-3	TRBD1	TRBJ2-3	TGCGCCAGCAGCCAAACAGGGGGCACAGATACGCAGTATTTT	CASSQTGGTDTQYF
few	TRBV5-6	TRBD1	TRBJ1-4	TGTGCCAGCAGCACCGGGACAGGGAGCGGGAAACTGTTTTTT	CASSTGTGSGKLFF
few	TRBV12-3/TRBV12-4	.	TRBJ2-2	TGTGCCAGCAACGGTTACACCGGGGAGCTGTTTTTT	CASNGYTGELFF
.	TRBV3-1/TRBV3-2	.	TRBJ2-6	TGTGCCAGCAGCCAAGCTGCGGGGGCCAACGTCCTGACTTTC	CASSQAAGANVLTF
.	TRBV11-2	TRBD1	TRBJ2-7	TGTGCCAGCAGCTCCCCCGGGACGGGACAGGGGGTCTACGAGCAGTACTTC	CASSSPGTGQGVYEQYF
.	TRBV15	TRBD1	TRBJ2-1	TGTGCCACCAAAGGACGGGACAGCTACAATGAGCAGTTCTTC	CATKGRDSYNEQFF
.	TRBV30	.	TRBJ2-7	TGTGCCTGGAGTGTAATGGGTAGGGGCGGCGAGCAGTACTTC	CAWSVMGRGGEQYF
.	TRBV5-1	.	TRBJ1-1	TGCGCCAGCAGCCCGACAACGGGCGGACACATGAACACTGAAGCTTTCTTT	CASSPTTGGHMNTEAFF
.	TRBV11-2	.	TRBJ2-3	TGTGCCAGCAGTACAATGGATACGCAGTATTTT	CASSTMDTQYF
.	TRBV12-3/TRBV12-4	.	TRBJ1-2	TGTGCCAGCAGTCGGGGATATGGCTACACCTTC	CASSRGYGYTF
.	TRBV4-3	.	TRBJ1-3	TGCGCCAGCAGCCAAGGGTTGGACATGAGCTCTGGAAACACCATATATTTT	CASSQGLDMSSGNTIYF
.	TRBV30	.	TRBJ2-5	TGTGCCTGGAGTGTAGGAAGCGAAGAGACCCAGTACTTC	CAWSVGSEETQYF
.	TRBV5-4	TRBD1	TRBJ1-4	TGTGCCAGCAGCTCGGACAGGGGGGGCGAAAAACTGTTTTTT	CASSSDRGGEKLFF
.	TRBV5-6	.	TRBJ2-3	TGTGCCAGCAGCTTGGTGGGCGGGTCTAGCACAGATACGCAGTATTTT	CASSLVGGSSTDTQYF
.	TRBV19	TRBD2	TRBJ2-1	TGTGCCATTTCTAGCGGTTACAATGAGCAGTTCTTC	CAISSGYNEQFF
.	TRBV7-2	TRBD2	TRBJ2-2	TGTGCCAGCAGCCCCCACACAGGACTAGCCGGGGTGCTGTTTTTT	CASSPHTGLAGVLFF
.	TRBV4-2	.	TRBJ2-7	TGTGCCAGCAGCCAAGAAAGGCTAGCGCGGGAGCAGTACTTC	CASSQERLAREQYF
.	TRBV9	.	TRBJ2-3	TGTGCCAGCAGCGCAAACAGGGCTGCGGATACGCAGTATTTT	CASSANRAADTQYF
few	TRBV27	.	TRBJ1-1	TGTGCCAGCAGTCCCCCGGGAGGGTGGAGTACTGAAGCTTTCTTT	CASSPPGGWSTEAFF
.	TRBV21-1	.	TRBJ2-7	TGTGCCAGCAGCGTCCTTAGCGGGAGGGGGACCTACGAGCAGTACTTC	CASSVLSGRGTYEQYF
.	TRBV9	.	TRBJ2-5	TGTGCCAGCAGCGTAGAGCGGCTAGGGGAGACCCAGTACTTC	CASSVERLGETQYF
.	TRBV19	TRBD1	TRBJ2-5	TGTGCCAGTAGTATAGCCCCACAGGGGAGAGAGACCCAGTACTTC	CASSIAPQGRETQYF
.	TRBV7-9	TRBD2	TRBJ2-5	TGTGCCAGCAGCTTAACTAGCGGGAAAGAGACCCAGTACTTC	CASSLTSGKETQYF
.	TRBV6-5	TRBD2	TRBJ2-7	TGTGCCAGCAGTCAAACTAGCGGGGGACTCTACGAGCAGTACTTC	CASSQTSGGLYEQYF
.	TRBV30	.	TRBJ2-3	TGTGCCTGGAGTGCCCTAGATACGCAGTATTTT	CAWSALDTQYF
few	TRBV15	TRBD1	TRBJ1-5	TGTGCCACCAGCAGGGGACAGGGGGTTCAGCCCCAGCATTTT	CATSRGQGVQPQHF
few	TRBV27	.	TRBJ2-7	TGTGCCAGCTCCCGGTCGGGTTTCGAGCAGTACTTC	CASSRSGFEQYF
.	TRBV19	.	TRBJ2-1	TGTGCCAGTAGTATCGACACGAGCTCCTACAATGAGCAGTTCTTC	CASSIDTSSYNEQFF
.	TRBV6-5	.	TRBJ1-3	TGTGCCAGCACTCCGGGCGGGGGGAACCGAAACACCATATATTTT	CASTPGGGNRNTIYF
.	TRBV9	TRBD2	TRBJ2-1	TGTGCCAGCAGCGTAGAGCTAGCGGGGGAGCAGTTCTTC	CASSVELAGEQFF
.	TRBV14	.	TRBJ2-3	TGTGCCAGCAGCCAAGAAGTACCAGCGGGTTCAGATACGCAGTATTTT	CASSQEVPAGSDTQYF
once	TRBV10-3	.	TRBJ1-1	TGTGCCATCAGTGAAGGTACAGGCCTTGATCACACTGAAGCTTTCTTT	CAISEGTGLDHTEAFF
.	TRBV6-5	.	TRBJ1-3	TGTGCCAGCAGTTACGGGGGGGGCTCTGGAAACACCATATATTTT	CASSYGGGSGNTIYF
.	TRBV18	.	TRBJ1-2	TGTGCCAGCTCACCACCGCGGGACGGGAGTTATGGCTACACCTTC	CASSPPRDGSYGYTF